The 17 T cell receptor beta chains in this list originate from one sample, sequenced in a study of follicular helper T cells after annual influenza vaccination. TCRdb's copy holds only in-frame clones and misses some; the assay was immunoSEQ multiplex PCR. This table has around 25,000 clones, roughly 80% appearing once. Time point described: 2014-2015 season, pre-vaccination. This specimen consisted of CXCR5+ CD38- circulating T follicular helper cells from blood, obtained on the day of influenza vaccination. Described subset: circulating Tfh, non-naive CD4+CXCR5+PD-1+ (ICOS+CD38+ or ICOS-CD38-). The origin of the receptors is an adult who received the influenza vaccine.

The chain uses TRBV7-9 and TRBJ1-6; the D gene is possibly TRBD1 (6 bases). Trimming took 6 bases from V and 5 from J, leaving 11 bases between them. CDR1 is SEHNR, CDR2 FQNEAQ, per germline (reference sequence). The CDR3 has 14 residues. CDR3 in amino acids: CASRTGRDNSPLHF. CDR3 DNA sequence: TGTGCCAGCAGAACAGGGCGGGATAATTCACCCCTCCACTTT.

Only a few counts were recorded for this clone. V usage is TRBV7-8 and J usage is TRBJ1-2, with D uncertain. Germline CDR1 SGHVS, CDR2 FQNEAQ. This CDR3 is built from 14 residues. V was pared by 5 bases and J by 4 bases, with 14 bases between. CDR3 nucleotides: TGTGCCAGCAGCCCGGGTATGATTAGCTATGGCTACACCTTC. It specifies CASSPGMISYGYTF.

The chain employs TRBV6-5 and TRBJ2-7; 7 bases map to TRBD2. CDR1 is MNHEY, CDR2 SVGAGI, per germline. The length of the CDR3 is 13 residues. Germline trimming cut 6 bases from V and 4 bases from J; bases unmatched to any gene: 6. CDR3 protein: CASRGWGGYEQYF. CDR3 in DNA: TGTGCCAGCAGGGGTTGGGGGGGGTACGAGCAGTACTTC.

This clone was seen more than once but under ten times. The rearrangement uses TRBV6-6 and TRBJ1-1, with 8 nucleotides matching TRBD1. CDR1 is MNHNY, CDR2 SVGAGI, per germline (reference sequence). The CDR3 has 11 amino acids. In nucleotides, the CDR3 is TGTGCGACCTCACGGGACAGGCCGGCTTTCTTT. Its translation: CATSRDRPAFF.

This clone was seen once. A read error may account for a junction end that differs from germline. In nucleotides, the CDR3 is TGTGCCAGTAGTATAACCATTGGCAATAAGCAGTTCTTC. As protein: CASSITIGNKQFF. The chain carries TRBV19 and TRBJ2-1, with unresolved D. The V gene's germline CDR1 is LNHDA and CDR2 SQIVND (reference sequence). The CDR3 runs to 13 residues.

This clone was seen a single time. The chain has TRBV9 and TRBJ2-3; TRBD2 matches 9 bases. The V and J ends lost 3 bases and 4 bases, in that order; junction bases with no gene match: 3. The germline CDR1 and CDR2 sequences are SGDLS and YYNGEE. The CDR3 is 14 residues long. The CDR3 nucleotides read TGTGCCAGCAGCGCTAGCGGGGTCGCAGATACGCAGTATTTT. This gives the protein CASSASGVADTQYF.

V is TRBV14 and J is TRBJ2-3; 8 bases agree with TRBD1. The CDR3 loop spans 14 amino acids. Germline trimming cut 4 bases from V and 5 bases from J; bases unmatched to any gene: 5. CDR1 SGHDN and CDR2 FVKESK come from the germline V gene. CDR3 residues: CASSPTTGGDTQYF. For the CDR3, the DNA is TGTGCCAGCAGCCCCACTACAGGGGGAGATACGCAGTATTTT.

This rearrangement joins TRBV11-3 to TRBJ2-1; weak D call: TRBD1 (6 bases). The CDR3 runs to 13 residues. Trimming cost V 5 bases and J 9 bases, with 14 bases left between them. Germline-derived CDR1 and CDR2 are SGHNT and YENEEA. CDR3 sequence reads: CASSGQQGSEQFF. The CDR3 DNA follows: TGTGCCAGCAGCGGTCAACAGGGAAGTGAGCAGTTCTTC.

The rearrangement links TRBV6-5 to TRBJ2-3, with 11 bases aligning to TRBD1. The CDR3 sequence is 14 residues long. J was trimmed by 5 bases and V by 5 bases; bases with no gene match: 3. Germline V gene sequence: CDR1 MNHEY, CDR2 SVGAGI. This CDR3 reads CASSRDRGRDTQYF. The CDR3 DNA sequence: TGTGCCAGCAGTAGGGACAGGGGGAGAGATACGCAGTATTTT.

This clone has just one count. This chain connects TRBV6-5 to TRBJ2-5; no definite D call. Trimming removed 0 bases from V and 9 bases from J, with 17 bases in between. CDR1 and CDR2 (germline): MNHEY, SVGAGI. The CDR3 extends over 15 amino acids. CDR3 loop: CASSYSTSPQSPQYF. The CDR3 DNA reads TGTGCCAGCAGTTACTCCACATCCCCACAGTCTCCCCAGTACTTC.

The chain carries TRBV7-2 and TRBJ1-2; 7 bases agree with TRBD1. The CDR3 is 14 residues long. Germline CDR1 SGHTA, CDR2 FQGNSA. Trimming took 5 bases from V and 8 from J; bases not matched to a gene: 11. The DNA for the CDR3 is TGTGCCAGCAGCCCTACAGGGGAGGCGTACGGCTACACCTTC. Its translation: CASSPTGEAYGYTF.

This sequence joins TRBV12-5 and TRBJ2-1; no clear D gene. The CDR3 has 12 residues. CDR1 LGHNT and CDR2 FRNRAP come from the germline V gene. V lost 7 bases and J 10 bases, leaving 14 bases between the germline ends. CDR3 loop: CASALSVAEQFF. The CDR3 nucleotides read TGTGCTAGTGCTCTGAGCGTGGCCGAGCAGTTCTTC.

In nucleotides, the CDR3 is TGCAGCGTCCGGGACGGGGGAACTGAAGCTTTCTTT. This encodes CSVRDGGTEAFF. The chain recombines TRBV29-1 with TRBJ1-1, with D possibly being TRBD1 (5 bases). Per germline, CDR1 SQVTM and CDR2 ANQGSEA. Trimming took off 6 bases at V and 5 bases at J, with 13 bases between the two ends. This CDR3 has 12 amino acids.

The V gene is TRBV15, the J gene TRBJ2-7; D is undetermined. The CDR3 has 13 residues. V lost 0 bases, J lost 0 bases, and 3 bases lay in between. Per germline, CDR1 LNHNV and CDR2 YYDKDF (reference sequence). CDR3 sequence (DNA): TGTGCCACCAGCAGAGACCTCTCCTACGAGCAGTACTTC. This codes for CATSRDLSYEQYF.

This clone was seen a handful of times. The rearrangement links TRBV7-2 to TRBJ2-7, with 7 bases lining up with TRBD1. V lost 6 bases, J lost 0 bases, and 5 bases stayed unmatched. Germline-derived CDR1 and CDR2 are SGHTA and FQGNSA. CDR3 length: 14 amino acids. The CDR3 loop reads CASSRQGSSYEQYF. CDR3 nucleotide sequence: TGTGCCAGCAGTAGACAGGGTAGCTCCTACGAGCAGTACTTC.

The chain has TRBV20-1 and TRBJ1-1, with D hard to call. Germline loops: CDR1 DFQATT, CDR2 SNEGSKA (reference sequence). Trimming cost V 6 bases and J 10 bases, with 15 bases left between them. The CDR3 has 11 residues. This CDR3 is CSAFLGRGAFF. The CDR3 DNA reads as TGCAGTGCCTTCCTAGGACGGGGAGCTTTCTTT.

The CDR3 is CASFSGRSDTQYF. In nucleotides, the CDR3 is TGTGCCAGCTTTAGCGGGAGGTCAGATACGCAGTATTTT. The chain carries TRBV28 and TRBJ2-3, with TRBD2 identical over 10 bases. This CDR3 has 13 residues. The ends lost 8 bases at V and 4 bases at J; junction bases unmatched: 3. The germline V gene encodes CDR1 MDHEN and CDR2 SYDVKM.